This entry lists 21 T cell receptor beta chains sequenced from one sample in a study of T cell repertoires in cytomegalovirus infection. For these receptors, no antigen is known. TCRdb analysed the reads with MiXCR anew, one entry per CDR3 protein. The repertoire holds roughly 920,000 distinct CDR3 sequences, around 29% seen once, with around 15% in the top ten. Sequenced here: cultured CD8+ T cells from PBMCs, sampled from culture after CMV antigen stimulation. The origin of the receptors is a human donor in good health (CMV status not recorded). Some clones in this sample may be carry-over from other donors' samples.

The gene calls are TRBV5-5 and TRBJ2-2; TRBD1 matches at 10 bases. CDR3 size: 16 residues. Germline CDR1 and CDR2: SGHKS and YYEKEE (reference sequence). The V gene end was trimmed by 4 bases and the J gene end by 5 bases; junction bases not matched to a gene: 8. The CDR3 protein is CASSRDRGRGTGELFF. CDR3 sequence (DNA): TGTGCCAGCAGCCGCGACAGGGGGCGGGGGACCGGGGAGCTGTTTTTT.

This clonotype was counted only a few times. Written as DNA, the CDR3 is TGTGCCAGCAGCTCGGGACGGACTGGGAGGACCGGGGAGCTGTTTTTT. The encoded protein is CASSSGRTGRTGELFF. V usage is TRBV13 and J usage is TRBJ2-2, with a tentative D call TRBD2 (6 bases). Germline assignment: CDR1 PRHDT and CDR2 FYEKMQ (reference sequence). The CDR3 covers 16 residues. V was clipped by 4 bases and J by 5 bases, with 17 bases between them.

This sequence joins TRBV25-1 and TRBJ1-2; D not resolved. This CDR3 spans 11 amino acids. V gave up 8 bases and J gave up 1 base, with 5 bases separating them. The germline gives CDR1 MGHDK, CDR2 SYGVNS. The DNA for the CDR3 is TGTGCCAGCGGGAATAACTATGGCTACACCTTC. Residues: CASGNNYGYTF.

The chain joins TRBV19 to TRBJ2-1, with D perhaps TRBD1 (7 bases). Germline-derived CDR1 and CDR2 are LNHDA and SQIVND (reference sequence). The CDR3 has 14 residues. The V gene lost 3 bases and the J gene lost 6 bases, with 12 bases spanning the gap. CDR3: CASSIAQGGNEQFF. In DNA, the CDR3 is TGTGCCAGTAGTATCGCCCAGGGGGGCAATGAGCAGTTCTTC.

This clonotype was picked up a small number of times. The chain uses TRBV7-6 and TRBJ1-3; the D is unclear. CDR1 SGHVS and CDR2 FNYEAQ come from the germline V gene. This CDR3 comprises 15 residues. V lost 5 bases, J lost 0 bases, and 11 bases lay in between. CDR3 nucleotide sequence: TGTGCCAGCAGCCCTACAGTTATCTCTGGAAACACCATATATTTT. Its protein is CASSPTVISGNTIYF.

Notes on this clonotype: A much more abundant neighbour one base away suggests this may be a read error. This rearrangement joins TRBV4-1 to TRBJ2-1; 11 bases are shared with TRBD2. This CDR3 contains 16 residues. The germline V gene encodes CDR1 MGHRA and CDR2 YSYEKL. The CDR3 is CASNQDNSGGANEQFF. The CDR3 nucleotides read TGCGCCAGCAACCAAGATAATAGCGGGGGGGCTAATGAGCAGTTCTTC.

Turning to this clonotype: The junction differs from germline at one of its ends, possibly a read error. V gene TRBV5-8 combines with J gene TRBJ2-7; 7 bases map to TRBD1. This CDR3 has 13 residues. Germline lookup yields CDR1 SGHTS and CDR2 YDEGEE. The CDR3 reads CANSPRTGFEQYF. In DNA, the CDR3 is TGTGCCAACAGCCCCCGGACAGGTTTCGAGCAGTACTTC.

A word on this clonotype: A read error may explain this, as a much larger clone is one base away. The chain joins TRBV6-6 to TRBJ1-5; TRBD1 matches 8 bases. The CDR3 has 16 residues. CDR1 MNHNY and CDR2 SVGAGI come from the germline V gene (reference sequence). The CDR3 sequence is CASSYSTTGAGQPQRF. The CDR3, as DNA: TGTGCCAGCAGTTACTCTACGACAGGGGCTGGTCAGCCCCAGCGTTTT.

This chain joins TRBV19 and TRBJ2-6; TRBD1 aligns across 8 bases. Trimming took 5 bases from V and 1 from J; bases not matched to a gene: 7. The length of the CDR3 is 17 residues. From germline, CDR1 is LNHDA and CDR2 SQIVND (reference sequence). CDR3 region: CASSPFRGLSGANVLTF. CDR3 DNA: TGTGCCAGTAGTCCGTTCAGGGGGCTTTCTGGGGCCAACGTCCTGACTTTC.

In DNA, the CDR3 is TGTGCCAGCAGCGCGCGACAGGCTTCGAACACTGAAGCTTTCTTT. This codes for CASSARQASNTEAFF. V is TRBV9 and J is TRBJ1-1, with D perhaps TRBD1 (6 bases). V lost 3 bases and J 1 base, leaving 13 bases between the germline ends. CDR1 is SGDLS and CDR2 is YYNGEE in the germline V gene. The CDR3 runs to 15 residues. Combining the CDR3 with reference TRBV9 and TRBJ1-1 gives the whole variable domain DSGVTQTPKHLITATGQRVTLRCSPRSGDLSVYWYQQSLDQGLQFLIQYYNGEERAKGNILERFSAQQFPDLHSELNLSSLELGDSALYFCASSARQASNTEAFFGQGTRLTVV.

At least ten counts were recorded for this clonotype. The CDR3 spells CASSLDSAGTQYF. CDR3 DNA sequence: TGTGCCAGCAGCCTTGACAGCGCGGGGACCCAGTACTTC. The genes are TRBV7-3 and TRBJ2-5; TRBD1 or TRBD2 may be the D gene (5 bases each). V dropped 5 bases and J dropped 7 bases, with 14 bases sitting between them. The germline CDR1 and CDR2 sequences are SGHTA and FQGTGA. The CDR3 runs 13 residues.

This sequence joins TRBV4-1 and TRBJ2-1; 8 bases are shared with TRBD2. CDR3 length: 16 amino acids. With V trimmed by 0 bases and J by 9 bases, 10 bases remained unmatched. Germline V CDR1 and CDR2: MGHRA, YSYEKL. The CDR3 sequence: CASSQDGSSGGAEQFF. The CDR3 DNA sequence: TGCGCCAGCAGCCAAGATGGTTCGAGCGGGGGCGCTGAGCAGTTCTTC.

This clonotype was observed a single time. The junction and the germline gene differ at one end; a read error may be behind it. The rearrangement joins TRBV4-3 to TRBJ1-5; D is perhaps TRBD1 (6 bases). The germline gives CDR1 LGHNA, CDR2 YSLEER. This CDR3 is 18 amino acids long. The chain's CDR3 is CASNQANGGLGGNQPQHF. The CDR3 DNA reads TGCGCCAGCAACCAAGCCAATGGGGGGCTGGGGGGCAATCAGCCCCAGCATTTT.

This clonotype was recorded many times. This chain uses TRBV5-4 with TRBJ2-1; 8 positions match TRBD2. V was pared by 0 bases and J by 5 bases, with 7 bases of the junction left unmatched. The CDR3 totals 16 residues. Germline assignment: CDR1 SGHNT and CDR2 YYREEE (reference sequence). The CDR3 DNA reads as TGTGCCAGCAGCTTGGATGGCGGGGGGTTTGACAATGAGCAGTTCTTC. Protein: CASSLDGGGFDNEQFF. Full variable domain (remainder filled in from reference TRBV5-4 and TRBJ2-1): ETGVTQSPTHLIKTRGQQVTLRCSSQSGHNTVSWYQQALGQGPQFIFQYYREEENGRGNFPPRFSGLQFPNYSSELNVNALELDDSALYLCASSLDGGGFDNEQFFGPGTRLTVL.

There are a few counts of this clonotype. V is TRBV6-5 and J is TRBJ1-2; 10 bases match TRBD1. Germline loops: CDR1 MNHEY, CDR2 SVGAGI. Trimming removed 2 bases from V and 2 bases from J; junction bases left unmatched: 5. CDR3 size: 16 residues. As DNA, the CDR3 is TGTGCCAGCAGTTACCTTTGGGACAGGGGAAACTATGGCTACACCTTC. Protein product: CASSYLWDRGNYGYTF.

Many counts were recorded for this clonotype. The chain couples TRBV7-2 to TRBJ1-5; tentative D call: TRBD1 (6 bases). Germline CDR1 reads SGHTA; CDR2 reads FQGNSA. Deletions cut 5 bases from V and 3 bases from J, with 11 bases between. There are 14 residues in the CDR3. The CDR3 protein is CASSPGQINQPQHF. The CDR3 DNA sequence: TGTGCCAGCAGCCCCGGACAGATCAATCAGCCCCAGCATTTT.

The chain carries TRBV27 and TRBJ2-2; 8 bases map to TRBD1. The CDR3 has 14 residues. V was pared by 10 bases and J by 1 base, with 5 bases of the junction left unmatched. Germline CDR1 reads MNHEY; CDR2 reads SMNVEV (reference sequence). The CDR3 reads CATTGQENTGELFF. The CDR3 DNA is TGTGCCACGACGGGACAGGAGAACACCGGGGAGCTGTTTTTT.

This clonotype was observed a handful of times. This chain connects TRBV5-1 to TRBJ1-1, with D unresolved. This CDR3 comprises 13 residues. V shed 4 bases and J shed 5 bases, with 12 bases lying between them. The V gene's germline CDR1 is SGHRS and CDR2 YFSETQ. CDR3 coding DNA: TGCGCCAGCAGCGATAACCTGGGGACTGAAGCTTTCTTT. Encoded protein: CASSDNLGTEAFF.

The rearrangement joins TRBV6-2 or TRBV6-3 to TRBJ1-3, with TRBD1 matching over 8 bases. This CDR3 spans 16 amino acids. Germline CDR1 reads MNHEY; CDR2 reads SVGEGT. J gave up 1 base and V 2 bases, and 4 bases lay outside the gene matches. The CDR3 sequence is CASSYPTGASGNTIYF. DNA of the CDR3: TGTGCCAGCAGTTACCCGACAGGGGCGTCTGGAAACACCATATATTTT.

J is TRBJ1-1 and V is TRBV25-1; TRBD1 matches at 7 bases. The trim removed 6 bases at V and 7 bases at J, leaving 5 bases unmatched. Germline V gene data show CDR1 as MGHDK and CDR2 as SYGVNS. CDR3 size: 12 residues. The CDR3 loop reads CASRTGSNEAFF. The CDR3 nucleotides read TGTGCCAGCAGGACAGGGTCTAATGAAGCTTTCTTT. The whole variable domain, filled in from reference TRBV25-1 and TRBJ1-1, reads EADIYQTPRYLVIGTGKKITLECSQTMGHDKMYWYQQDPGMELHLIHYSYGVNSTEKGDLSSESTVSRIRTEHFPLTLESARPSHTSQYLCASRTGSNEAFFGQGTRLTVV.

Remarks on this clonotype: A read error may produce the germline difference seen at one junction end. The V gene is TRBV10-3, the J gene TRBJ1-5; no clear D gene. From germline, CDR1 is ENHRY and CDR2 SYGVKD. The CDR3 is made up of 12 amino acids. DNA for the CDR3: TGTGCCATCAGGGAAGGCAATCAGCCCCAACATTTT. The encoded protein is CAIREGNQPQHF.